These T cell receptor beta chains were read from a single sample in a study of siplizumab effects on memory and regulatory T cells. Sequenced by immunoSEQ multiplex PCR; TCRdb stores in-frame clones only, minus some. The sample lists 99,000 or so clones; 93% were seen once. What was sequenced was CD4+ T cells sorted from blood. These receptor sequences come from a human donor in good health. Each CDR3 is given with its conserved first and last residue.

v_call: TRBV11-2
j_call: TRBJ2-5
cdr3_aa: CASSLQSGGVQETQYF

v_call: TRBV19
j_call: TRBJ2-3
cdr3_aa: CASAPGYTDTQYF

v_call: TRBV4-2
j_call: TRBJ1-1
cdr3_aa: CASSQDPQRNTEAFF

v_call: TRBV6-5
j_call: TRBJ2-1
cdr3_aa: CASSYAADYNEQFF

v_call: TRBV18
j_call: TRBJ1-3
cdr3_aa: CASSPAGPPSGNTIYF

v_call: TRBV9
j_call: TRBJ2-7
cdr3_aa: CASSADSTYEQYF

v_call: TRBV7-3
j_call: TRBJ2-1
cdr3_aa: CASSLTSDSSYNEQFF

v_call: TRBV19
j_call: TRBJ1-2
cdr3_aa: CASSIAGTVYGYTF

v_call: TRBV5-1
j_call: TRBJ1-1
cdr3_aa: CASSLKQGLNTEAFF

v_call: TRBV5-4
j_call: TRBJ2-5
cdr3_aa: CASSLVGTRETQYF

v_call: TRBV4-3
j_call: TRBJ2-7
cdr3_aa: CASSHPGTSSYEQYF

v_call: TRBV30
j_call: TRBJ1-2
cdr3_aa: CAWSVSAGYGYTF

v_call: TRBV30
j_call: TRBJ1-1
cdr3_aa: CAWRKVGTSYEAFF

v_call: TRBV25-1
j_call: TRBJ2-5
cdr3_aa: CASSGRSEGLGETQYF

v_call: TRBV4-1
j_call: TRBJ1-2
cdr3_aa: CASSQDAGVGVYGYTF

v_call: TRBV19
j_call: TRBJ2-5
cdr3_aa: CASSHVTGSPQETQYF

v_call: TRBV4-1
j_call: TRBJ2-3
cdr3_aa: CASSRLSAGGADTQYF

v_call: TRBV7-6
j_call: TRBJ2-6
cdr3_aa: CASSAPFDLKRAGANVLTF

v_call: TRBV6-6
j_call: TRBJ1-6
cdr3_aa: CASSYGQLGSPLHF

v_call: TRBV18
j_call: TRBJ2-2
cdr3_aa: CASSNLGPPGGNTGELFF

v_call: TRBV7-8
j_call: TRBJ2-2
cdr3_aa: CASSLLGGTTGELFF

v_call: TRBV15
j_call: TRBJ2-3
cdr3_aa: CATSSLEGADTQYF

v_call: TRBV9
j_call: TRBJ2-3
cdr3_aa: CASSYALSTDTQYF

v_call: TRBV5-1
j_call: TRBJ2-2
cdr3_aa: CASSLKQYTGELFF

v_call: TRBV7-6
j_call: TRBJ2-3
cdr3_aa: CASSLRGAGTDTQYF

v_call: TRBV2
j_call: TRBJ1-5
cdr3_aa: CASSERLAGGPQHF

v_call: TRBV4-2
j_call: TRBJ1-2
cdr3_aa: CASSPERANYGYTF

v_call: TRBV18
j_call: TRBJ2-3
cdr3_aa: CASSAPGTGTDTQYF

v_call: TRBV7-2
j_call: TRBJ1-2
cdr3_aa: CASSRGSGARGYTF

v_call: TRBV2
j_call: TRBJ2-5
cdr3_aa: CASSAILASETQYF

v_call: TRBV5-1
j_call: TRBJ1-6
cdr3_aa: CASSFGTNNSPLHF

v_call: TRBV13
j_call: TRBJ2-7
cdr3_aa: CASSSSGRVSEQYF

v_call: TRBV6-1
j_call: TRBJ2-7
cdr3_aa: CASILGTSASYEQYF

v_call: TRBV2
j_call: TRBJ1-1
cdr3_aa: CASSGTGSSTEAFF

v_call: TRBV6-5
j_call: TRBJ2-1
cdr3_aa: CASSYAGASYNEQFF

v_call: TRBV18
j_call: TRBJ2-3
cdr3_aa: CASSPPNGDTQYF

v_call: TRBV5-4
j_call: TRBJ1-6
cdr3_aa: CASSLESTYNSPLHF

v_call: TRBV6-1
j_call: TRBJ1-2
cdr3_aa: CAGDGTELYGYTF

v_call: TRBV5-4
j_call: TRBJ2-3
cdr3_aa: CASSLSGTDTQYF

v_call: TRBV11-2
j_call: TRBJ1-1
cdr3_aa: CASSPWTGEMNTEAFF

v_call: TRBV9
j_call: TRBJ2-3
cdr3_aa: CASSVAQEITDTQYF

v_call: TRBV6-1
j_call: TRBJ2-2
cdr3_aa: CASSALAGVNTGELFF

v_call: TRBV6-5
j_call: TRBJ1-1
cdr3_aa: CASSYYGQGRVTEAFF

v_call: TRBV4-1
j_call: TRBJ2-5
cdr3_aa: CASSQSAGLIRETQYF

v_call: TRBV4-2
j_call: TRBJ2-7
cdr3_aa: CASSQGRAGAPYEQYF

v_call: TRBV5-1
j_call: TRBJ1-1
cdr3_aa: CASSRQGRTEAFF

v_call: TRBV9
j_call: TRBJ2-5
cdr3_aa: CASSARLAKGETQYF

v_call: TRBV9
j_call: TRBJ2-5
cdr3_aa: CASSVGGNGETQYF

v_call: TRBV11-2
j_call: TRBJ2-5
cdr3_aa: CASSSTSGGAGETQYF

v_call: TRBV18
j_call: TRBJ2-6
cdr3_aa: CASSPSGSGANVLTF

v_call: TRBV6-6
j_call: TRBJ2-5
cdr3_aa: CASRRGTGQETQYF

v_call: TRBV20-1
j_call: TRBJ2-7
cdr3_aa: CSASPGGEQYF

v_call: TRBV11-2
j_call: TRBJ2-1
cdr3_aa: CASSTRTGGNEQFF

v_call: TRBV9
j_call: TRBJ2-3
cdr3_aa: CASSVSTDTQYF